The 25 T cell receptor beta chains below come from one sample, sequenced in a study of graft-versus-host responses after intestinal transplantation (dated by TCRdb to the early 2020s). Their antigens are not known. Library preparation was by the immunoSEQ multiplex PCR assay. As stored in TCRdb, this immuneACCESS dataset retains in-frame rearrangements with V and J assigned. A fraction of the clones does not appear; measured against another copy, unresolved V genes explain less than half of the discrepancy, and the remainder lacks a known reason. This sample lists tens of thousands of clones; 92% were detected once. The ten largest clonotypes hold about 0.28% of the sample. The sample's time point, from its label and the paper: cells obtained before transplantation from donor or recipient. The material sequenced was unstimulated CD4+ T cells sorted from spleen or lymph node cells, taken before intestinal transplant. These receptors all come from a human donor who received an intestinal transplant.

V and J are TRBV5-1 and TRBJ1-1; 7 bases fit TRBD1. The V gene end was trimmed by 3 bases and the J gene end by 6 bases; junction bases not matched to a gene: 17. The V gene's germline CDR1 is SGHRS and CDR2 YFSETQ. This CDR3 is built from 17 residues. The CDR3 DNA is TGCGCCAGCAGCTATAGGACAGGCCCCTTTGAGTGGGCTGAAGCTTTCTTT. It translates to CASSYRTGPFEWAEAFF.

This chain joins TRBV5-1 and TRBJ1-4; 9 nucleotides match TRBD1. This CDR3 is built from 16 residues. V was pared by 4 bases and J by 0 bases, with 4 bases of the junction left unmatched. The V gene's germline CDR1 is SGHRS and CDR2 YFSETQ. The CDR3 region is CASSPGQGTTNEKLFF. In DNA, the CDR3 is TGCGCCAGCAGCCCTGGACAGGGGACAACTAATGAAAAACTGTTTTTT. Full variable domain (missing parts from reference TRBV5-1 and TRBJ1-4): KAGVTQTPRYLIKTRGQQVTLSCSPISGHRSVSWYQQTPGQGLQFLFEYFSETQRNKGNFPGRFSGRQFSNSRSEMNVSTLELGDSALYLCASSPGQGTTNEKLFFGSGTQLSVL.

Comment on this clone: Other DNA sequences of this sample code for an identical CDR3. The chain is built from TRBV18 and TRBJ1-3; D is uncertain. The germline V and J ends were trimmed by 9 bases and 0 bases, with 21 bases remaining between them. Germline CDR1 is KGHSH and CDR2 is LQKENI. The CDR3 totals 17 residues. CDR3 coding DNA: TGTGCCAGTTCGCTCTACAGCAACGAAGCCTCTGGAAACACCATATATTTT. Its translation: CASSLYSNEASGNTIYF.

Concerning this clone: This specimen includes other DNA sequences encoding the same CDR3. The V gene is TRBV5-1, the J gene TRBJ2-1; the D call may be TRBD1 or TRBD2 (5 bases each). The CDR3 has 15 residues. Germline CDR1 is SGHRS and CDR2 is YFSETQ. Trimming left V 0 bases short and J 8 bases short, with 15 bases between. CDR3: CASSLGGWTMDEQFF. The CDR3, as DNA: TGCGCCAGCAGCTTGGGGGGGTGGACGATGGATGAGCAGTTCTTC.

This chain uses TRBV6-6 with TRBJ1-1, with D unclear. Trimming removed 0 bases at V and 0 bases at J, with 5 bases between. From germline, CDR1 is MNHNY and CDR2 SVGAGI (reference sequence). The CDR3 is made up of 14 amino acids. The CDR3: CASSYSGLNTEAFF. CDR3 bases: TGTGCCAGCAGTTACTCTGGTTTGAACACTGAAGCTTTCTTT.

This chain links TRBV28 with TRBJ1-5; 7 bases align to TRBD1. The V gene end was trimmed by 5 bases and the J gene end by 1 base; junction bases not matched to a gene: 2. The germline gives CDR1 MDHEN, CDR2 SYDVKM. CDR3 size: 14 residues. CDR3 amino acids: CASSVQGSNQPQHF. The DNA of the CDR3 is TGTGCCAGCAGTGTACAGGGGAGCAATCAGCCCCAGCATTTT. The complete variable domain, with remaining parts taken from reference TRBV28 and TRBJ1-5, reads DVKVTQSSRYLVKRTGEKVFLECVQDMDHENMFWYRQDPGLGLRLIYFSYDVKMKEKGDIPEGYSVSREKKERFSLILESASTNQTSMYLCASSVQGSNQPQHFGDGTRLSIL.

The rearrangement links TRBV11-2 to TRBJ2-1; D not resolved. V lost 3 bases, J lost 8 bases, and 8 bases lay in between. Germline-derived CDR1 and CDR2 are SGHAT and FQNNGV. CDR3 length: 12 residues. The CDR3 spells CASSFMGDEQFF. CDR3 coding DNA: TGTGCCAGCAGCTTTATGGGTGATGAGCAGTTCTTC. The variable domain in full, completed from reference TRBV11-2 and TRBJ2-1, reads EAGVAQSPRYKIIEKRQSVAFWCNPISGHATLYWYQQILGQGPKLLIQFQNNGVVDDSQLPKDRFSAERLKGVDSTLKIQPAKLEDSAVYLCASSFMGDEQFFGPGTRLTVL.

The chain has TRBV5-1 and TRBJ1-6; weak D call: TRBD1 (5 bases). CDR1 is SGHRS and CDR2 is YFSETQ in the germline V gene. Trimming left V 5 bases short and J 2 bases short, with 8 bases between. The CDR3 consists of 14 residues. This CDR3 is CASRTATYNSPLHF. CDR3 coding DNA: TGCGCCAGCAGGACAGCTACCTATAATTCACCCCTCCACTTT.

CDR3 nucleotide sequence: TGCGCCAGCAGTGAGTCCTACGGAGCGGGAGCCCGCACAGATACGCAGTATTTT. It specifies CASSESYGAGARTDTQYF. The rearrangement links TRBV10-1 to TRBJ2-3; TRBD2 aligns across 8 bases. There are 18 residues in the CDR3. V lost 0 bases and J lost 1; bases outside the gene matches: 9. Germline V gene lookup returns CDR1 WNHNN and CDR2 SYGVQD (reference sequence).

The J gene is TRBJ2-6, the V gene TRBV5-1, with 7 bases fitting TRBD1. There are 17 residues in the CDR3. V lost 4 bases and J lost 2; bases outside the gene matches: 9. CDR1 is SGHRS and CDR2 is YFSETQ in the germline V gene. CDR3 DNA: TGCGCCAGCAGCAGAGAAAAGACAGGGACTGGGGCCAACGTCCTGACTTTC. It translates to CASSREKTGTGANVLTF.

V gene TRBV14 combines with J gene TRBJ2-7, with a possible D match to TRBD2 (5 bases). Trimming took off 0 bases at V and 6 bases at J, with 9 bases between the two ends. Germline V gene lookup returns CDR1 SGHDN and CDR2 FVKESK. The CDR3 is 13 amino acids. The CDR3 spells CASSQDWAGEQYF. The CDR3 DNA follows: TGTGCCAGCAGCCAAGATTGGGCGGGCGAGCAGTACTTC.

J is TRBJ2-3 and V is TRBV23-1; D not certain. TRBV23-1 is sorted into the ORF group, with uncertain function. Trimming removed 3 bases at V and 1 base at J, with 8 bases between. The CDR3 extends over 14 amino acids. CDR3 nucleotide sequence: TGCGCCAGCAGTCAGGGGAACCGCACAGATACGCAGTATTTT. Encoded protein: CASSQGNRTDTQYF.

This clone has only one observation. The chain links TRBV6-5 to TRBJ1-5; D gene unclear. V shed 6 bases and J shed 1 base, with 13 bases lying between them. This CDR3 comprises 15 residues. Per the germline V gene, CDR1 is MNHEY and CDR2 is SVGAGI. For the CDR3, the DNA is TGTGCCAGCAGCGCAGGTTTCCGGAGCAATCAGCCCCAGCATTTT. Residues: CASSAGFRSNQPQHF.

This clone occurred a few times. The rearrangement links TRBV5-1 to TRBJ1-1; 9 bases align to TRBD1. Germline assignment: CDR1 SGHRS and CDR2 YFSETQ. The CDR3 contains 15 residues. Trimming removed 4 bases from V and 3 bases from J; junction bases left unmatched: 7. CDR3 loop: CASSHTGGAYTEAFF. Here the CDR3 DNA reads TGCGCCAGCAGCCATACAGGGGGCGCCTACACTGAAGCTTTCTTT. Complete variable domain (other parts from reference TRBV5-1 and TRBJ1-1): KAGVTQTPRYLIKTRGQQVTLSCSPISGHRSVSWYQQTPGQGLQFLFEYFSETQRNKGNFPGRFSGRQFSNSRSEMNVSTLELGDSALYLCASSHTGGAYTEAFFGQGTRLTVV.

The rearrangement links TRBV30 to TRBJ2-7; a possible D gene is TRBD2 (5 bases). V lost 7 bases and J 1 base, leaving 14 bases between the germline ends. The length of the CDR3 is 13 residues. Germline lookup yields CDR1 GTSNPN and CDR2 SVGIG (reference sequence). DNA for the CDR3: TGTGCCTCGACTACGCGTACTTCCTACGAGCAGTACTTC. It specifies CASTTRTSYEQYF.

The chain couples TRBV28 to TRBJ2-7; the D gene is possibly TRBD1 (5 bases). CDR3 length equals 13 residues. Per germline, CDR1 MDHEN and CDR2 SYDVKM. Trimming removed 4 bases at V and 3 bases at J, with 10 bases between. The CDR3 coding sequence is TGTGCCAGCAGTTCCCATCAGGGCTACGAGCAGTACTTC. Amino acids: CASSSHQGYEQYF. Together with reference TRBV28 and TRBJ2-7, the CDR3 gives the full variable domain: DVKVTQSSRYLVKRTGEKVFLECVQDMDHENMFWYRQDPGLGLRLIYFSYDVKMKEKGDIPEGYSVSREKKERFSLILESASTNQTSMYLCASSSHQGYEQYFGPGTRLTVT.

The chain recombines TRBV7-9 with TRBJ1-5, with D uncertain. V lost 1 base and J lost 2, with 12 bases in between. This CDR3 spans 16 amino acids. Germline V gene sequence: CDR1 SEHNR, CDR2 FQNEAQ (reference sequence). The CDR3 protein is CASSLDEGKGNQPQHF. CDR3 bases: TGTGCCAGCAGCTTAGATGAGGGTAAGGGCAATCAGCCCCAGCATTTT. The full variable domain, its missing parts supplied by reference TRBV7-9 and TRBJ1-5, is DTGVSQNPRHKITKRGQNVTFRCDPISEHNRLYWYRQTLGQGPEFLTYFQNEAQLEKSRLLSDRFSAERPKGSFSTLEIQRTEQGDSAMYLCASSLDEGKGNQPQHFGDGTRLSIL.

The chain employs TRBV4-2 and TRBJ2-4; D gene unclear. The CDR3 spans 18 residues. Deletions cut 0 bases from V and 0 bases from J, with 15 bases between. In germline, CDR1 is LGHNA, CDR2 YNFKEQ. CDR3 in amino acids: CASSQEKNDGLAKNIQYF. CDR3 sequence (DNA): TGTGCCAGCAGCCAAGAAAAAAACGACGGGCTAGCCAAAAACATTCAGTACTTC.

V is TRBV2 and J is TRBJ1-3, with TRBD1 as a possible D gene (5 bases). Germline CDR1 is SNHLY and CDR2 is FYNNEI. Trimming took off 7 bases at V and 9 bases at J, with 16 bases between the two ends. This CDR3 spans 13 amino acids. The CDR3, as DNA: TGTGCCAGCATAGGTCTCACCGGGGGCACCATATATTTT. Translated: CASIGLTGGTIYF.

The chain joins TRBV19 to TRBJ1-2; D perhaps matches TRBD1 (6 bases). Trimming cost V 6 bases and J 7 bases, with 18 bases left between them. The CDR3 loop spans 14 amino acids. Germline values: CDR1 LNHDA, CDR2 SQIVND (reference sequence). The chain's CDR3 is CASRLQGLLGGYTF. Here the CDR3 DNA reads TGTGCCAGTAGGCTACAGGGTTTATTGGGTGGCTACACCTTC.

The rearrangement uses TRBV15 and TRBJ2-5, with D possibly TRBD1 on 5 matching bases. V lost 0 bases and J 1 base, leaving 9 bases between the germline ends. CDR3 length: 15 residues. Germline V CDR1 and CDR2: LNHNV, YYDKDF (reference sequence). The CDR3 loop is CATSRDDRSQETQYF. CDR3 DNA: TGTGCCACCAGCAGAGATGACAGAAGCCAAGAGACCCAGTACTTC.

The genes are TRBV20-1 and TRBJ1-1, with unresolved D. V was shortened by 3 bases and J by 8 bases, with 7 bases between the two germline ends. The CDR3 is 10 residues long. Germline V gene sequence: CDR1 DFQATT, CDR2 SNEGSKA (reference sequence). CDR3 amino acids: CSARATEAFF. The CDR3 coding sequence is TGCAGTGCTAGGGCCACCGAAGCTTTCTTT.

DNA for the CDR3: TGTGCCAGCTCACCTCAAGGGGGCACCACCTTCTACGAGCAGTACTTC. It yields the protein CASSPQGGTTFYEQYF. This sequence joins TRBV18 and TRBJ2-7; 7 bases match TRBD1. Germline-derived CDR1 and CDR2 are KGHSH and LQKENI. The CDR3 has 16 residues. The ends lost 3 bases at V and 3 bases at J; junction bases unmatched: 11. Together with reference TRBV18 and TRBJ2-7, the CDR3 gives the full variable domain: NAGVMQNPRHLVRRRGQEARLRCSPMKGHSHVYWYRQLPEEGLKFMVYLQKENIIDESGMPKERFSAEFPKEGPSILRIQQVVRGDSAAYFCASSPQGGTTFYEQYFGPGTRLTVT.

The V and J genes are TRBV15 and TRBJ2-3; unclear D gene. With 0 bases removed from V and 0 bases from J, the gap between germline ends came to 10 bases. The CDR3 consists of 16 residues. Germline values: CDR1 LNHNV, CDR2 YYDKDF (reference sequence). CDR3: CATSRERLVSTDTQYF. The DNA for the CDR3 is TGTGCCACCAGCAGAGAACGGCTAGTGAGCACAGATACGCAGTATTTT.

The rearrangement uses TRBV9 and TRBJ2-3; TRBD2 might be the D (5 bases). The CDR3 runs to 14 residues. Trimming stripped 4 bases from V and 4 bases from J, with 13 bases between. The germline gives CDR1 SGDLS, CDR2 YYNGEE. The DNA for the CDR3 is TGTGCCAGCAGCATCTCACTAGAATCAGATACGCAGTATTTT. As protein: CASSISLESDTQYF.